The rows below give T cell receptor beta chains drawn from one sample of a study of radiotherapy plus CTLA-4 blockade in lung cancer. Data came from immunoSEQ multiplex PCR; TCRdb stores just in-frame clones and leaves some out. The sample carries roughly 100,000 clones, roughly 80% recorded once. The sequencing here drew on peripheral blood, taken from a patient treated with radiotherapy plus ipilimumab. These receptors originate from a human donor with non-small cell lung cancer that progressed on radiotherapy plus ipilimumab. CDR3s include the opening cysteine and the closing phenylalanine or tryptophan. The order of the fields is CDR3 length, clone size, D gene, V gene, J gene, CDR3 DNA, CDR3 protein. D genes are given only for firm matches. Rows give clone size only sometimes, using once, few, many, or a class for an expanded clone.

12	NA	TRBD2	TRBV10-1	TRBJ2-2	TGCGCCAGCGGGAGGGCCCCCGGGGAGCTGTTTTTT	CASGRAPGELFF
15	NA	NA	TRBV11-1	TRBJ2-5	TGTGCCAGCAGCAACTCACAGGGAGTCGGGGGGACCCAGTACTTC	CASSNSQGVGGTQYF
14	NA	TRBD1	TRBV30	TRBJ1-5	TGTGCCTGGCGAAGACAGGGGGCGAGTCAGCCCCAGCATTTT	CAWRRQGASQPQHF
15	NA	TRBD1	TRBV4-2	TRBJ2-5	TGTGCCAGCAGCCAAGATGTGGGCAGGGGGTTGACCCAGTACTTC	CASSQDVGRGLTQYF
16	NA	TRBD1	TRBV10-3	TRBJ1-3	TGTGCCATCAGGGGTGGGACAGGGGCCTCTGGAAACACCATATATTTT	CAIRGGTGASGNTIYF
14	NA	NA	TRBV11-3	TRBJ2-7	TGTGCCAGCAGCTTGGGTGCTGGCTCCTACGAGCAGTACTTC	CASSLGAGSYEQYF
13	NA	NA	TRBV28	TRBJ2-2	TGTGCCAGCAGTTTATTGGGTGTCGGGGAGCTGTTTTTT	CASSLLGVGELFF
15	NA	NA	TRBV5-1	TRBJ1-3	TGCGCCAGCAGCTTGGCACAGGCCTCTGGAAACACCATATATTTT	CASSLAQASGNTIYF
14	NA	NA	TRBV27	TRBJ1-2	TGTGCCAGCAGTCCAGGACCCTCACTAGGGGGCTACACCTTC	CASSPGPSLGGYTF
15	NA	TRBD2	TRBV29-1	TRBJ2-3	TGCAGCGTTACTCACGCGGGGGGGGGCACAGATACGCAGTATTTT	CSVTHAGGGTDTQYF
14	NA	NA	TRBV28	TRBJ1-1	TGTGCCAGCAGTAAGGCGGGTTACCGCACTGAAGCTTTCTTT	CASSKAGYRTEAFF
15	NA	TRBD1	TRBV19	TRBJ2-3	TGTGCCAGTAGTATATCGGACAGGGCGGCAGATACGCAGTATTTT	CASSISDRAADTQYF
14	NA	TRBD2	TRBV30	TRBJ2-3	TGTGCCTGGAGTTGGCTAGCGGGAGCAGATACGCAGTATTTT	CAWSWLAGADTQYF
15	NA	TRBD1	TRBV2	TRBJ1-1	TGTGCCAGCAGTGTTCTACAGGGGGCCGGGGCTGAAGCTTTCTTT	CASSVLQGAGAEAFF
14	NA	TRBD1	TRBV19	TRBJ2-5	TGTGCCAGTAGCGAGGGACAGCTCGGAGGGACCCAGTACTTC	CASSEGQLGGTQYF
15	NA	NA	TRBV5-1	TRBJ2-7	TGCGCCAGCAGCTTGACCAGGGACGGCTCCTACGAGCAGTACTTC	CASSLTRDGSYEQYF
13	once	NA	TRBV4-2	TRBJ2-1	TGTGCCAGCAGCCAAGAACCCCAGAATGAGCAGTTCTTC	CASSQEPQNEQFF
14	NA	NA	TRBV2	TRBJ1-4	TGTGCCAAGAAACAGGTCGGCAGCAATGAAAAACTGTTTTTT	CAKKQVGSNEKLFF
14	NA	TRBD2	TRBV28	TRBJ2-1	TGTGCCAGCAGTTGGCCTAGCGGGACAAATGAGCAGTTCTTC	CASSWPSGTNEQFF
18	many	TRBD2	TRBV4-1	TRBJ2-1	TGCGCCAGCAGCCAAGATCATAATAGCGGGAGGGCCTGGGTTGAGCAGTTCTTC	CASSQDHNSGRAWVEQFF
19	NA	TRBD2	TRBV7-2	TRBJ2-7	TGTGCCAGCAGCCTAGGAGGGTTCTGGCGGGAGGACTCGTCCTACGAGCAGTACTTC	CASSLGGFWREDSSYEQYF
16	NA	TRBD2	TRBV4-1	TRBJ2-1	TGCGCCAGCAGCCAAGCCCCCGGGACTAGCTACAATGAGCAGTTCTTC	CASSQAPGTSYNEQFF
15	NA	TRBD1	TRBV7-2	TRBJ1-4	TGTGCCAGCAGCCAAGAGACAGGGGGCAAGGAAAAACTGTTTTTT	CASSQETGGKEKLFF
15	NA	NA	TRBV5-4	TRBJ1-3	TGTGCCAGCAGCGAAACGGGGCGGGCTGGAAACACCATATATTTT	CASSETGRAGNTIYF
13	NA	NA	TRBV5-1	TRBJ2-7	TGCGCCAGCAGCTTGGATTTGGGAACCGAGCAGTACTTC	CASSLDLGTEQYF
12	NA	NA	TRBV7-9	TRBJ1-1	TGTGCCAGCAGCCCCGGGGGGCCTGAAGCTTTCTTT	CASSPGGPEAFF
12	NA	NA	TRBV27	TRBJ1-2	TGTGCCAGCAGTTCCGGGATCGGAGGCTACACCTTC	CASSSGIGGYTF
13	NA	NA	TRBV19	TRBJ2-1	TGTGCCAGTAGTATAGATCGTAGGGTTGAGCAGTTCTTC	CASSIDRRVEQFF
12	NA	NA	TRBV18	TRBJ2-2	TGTGCCAGCTCTGGGGACACCGGGGAGCTGTTTTTT	CASSGDTGELFF
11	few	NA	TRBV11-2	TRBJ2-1	TGTGCCAGCAGCCCCAGGAGTGAGCAGTTCTTC	CASSPRSEQFF
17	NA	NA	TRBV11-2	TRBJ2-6	TGTGCCAGCAGGTCGGTGTGGGGGAGCTCTGGGGCCAACGTCCTGACTTTC	CASRSVWGSSGANVLTF
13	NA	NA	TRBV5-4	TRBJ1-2	TGTGCCAGCAGCCTCGACGGGAACTATGGCTACACCTTC	CASSLDGNYGYTF
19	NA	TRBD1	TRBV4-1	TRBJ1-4	TGCGCCAGCAGCCAAGTGGACAGGGGCGCCGTCGCAACTAATGAAAAACTGTTTTTT	CASSQVDRGAVATNEKLFF
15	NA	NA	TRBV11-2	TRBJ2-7	TGTGCCAGCAAGATCCCTAGGGGTTTGTTAGGCGAGCAGTACTTC	CASKIPRGLLGEQYF
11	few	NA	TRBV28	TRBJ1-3	TGTGCCAGCAGTTTTGGAAACACCATATATTTT	CASSFGNTIYF
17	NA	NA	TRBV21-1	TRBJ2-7	TGTGCCAGCAGCAAATATGGGCAGCGCCAATCCTTCTACGAGCAGTACTTC	CASSKYGQRQSFYEQYF
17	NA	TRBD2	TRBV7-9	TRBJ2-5	TGTGCCAGCAGCTTTCCGCTTCTAGCGGGAGACCGGGAGACCCAGTACTTC	CASSFPLLAGDRETQYF
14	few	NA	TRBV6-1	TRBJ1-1	TGTGCCAGCAAATTGGAACTAGACAGAAACGAAGCTTTCTTT	CASKLELDRNEAFF
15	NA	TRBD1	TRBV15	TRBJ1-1	TGTGCCACCAGCATACGGGACAGGTCGAACACTGAAGCTTTCTTT	CATSIRDRSNTEAFF
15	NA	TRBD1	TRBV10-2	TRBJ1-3	TGCGCCAGCAGGCCAGGGGGCATCTCTGGAAACACCATATATTTT	CASRPGGISGNTIYF
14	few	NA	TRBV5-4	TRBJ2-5	TGTGCCAGCAGCTTGGCCGATAGCCACGAGACCCAGTACTTC	CASSLADSHETQYF
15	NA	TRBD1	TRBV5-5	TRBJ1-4	TGTGCCAGCAGCCCGGGACAGGGGGCTGTGGATCGTAGGTTTTTT	CASSPGQGAVDRRFF
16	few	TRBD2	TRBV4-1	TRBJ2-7	TGCGCCAGCAGCCAAGAAAGGTCTAGCGGGAGCAACGAGCAGTACTTC	CASSQERSSGSNEQYF
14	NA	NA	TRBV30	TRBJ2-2	TGTGCCTGGAGCGGGACATTGAACACCGGGGAGCTGTTTTTT	CAWSGTLNTGELFF
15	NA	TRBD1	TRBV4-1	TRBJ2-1	TGCGCCAGCAGCCAACCAATACAGGGGAGTGGTGAGCAGTTCTTC	CASSQPIQGSGEQFF
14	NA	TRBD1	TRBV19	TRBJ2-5	TGTGCCAGTAGTCTCGGACAGGCTAGAAAGACCCAGTACTTC	CASSLGQARKTQYF
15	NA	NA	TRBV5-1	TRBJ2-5	TGCGCCAGCAGCTTGGAGGTGGGCTCTCAAGAGACCCAGTACTTC	CASSLEVGSQETQYF
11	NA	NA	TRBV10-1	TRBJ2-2	TGCGCCAGCCGTGGGGCCGGGGAGCTGTTTTTT	CASRGAGELFF
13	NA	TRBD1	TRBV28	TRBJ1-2	TGTGCCAGCAGCCCAACAGGGGTCTATGGCTACACCTTC	CASSPTGVYGYTF
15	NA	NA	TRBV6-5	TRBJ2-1	TGTGCCCAGGGGGGGGTCACATTCGCCGACAATGAGCAGTTCTTC	CAQGGVTFADNEQFF
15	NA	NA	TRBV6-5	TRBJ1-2	TGTGCCAGCAGTTACTCGGCGACAGTCAACTATGGCTACACCTTC	CASSYSATVNYGYTF
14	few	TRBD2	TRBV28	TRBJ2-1	TGTGCCTCCGGCACCCTAGCGGCCCACAATGAGCAGTTCTTC	CASGTLAAHNEQFF
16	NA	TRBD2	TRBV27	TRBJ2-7	TGTGCCAGCAGTTTGGATCCTAGCGGAAACTCCTACGAGCAGTACTTC	CASSLDPSGNSYEQYF
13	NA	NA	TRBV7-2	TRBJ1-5	TGTGCCAGCAGCTTAGCAGGGATACAGCCCCAGCATTTT	CASSLAGIQPQHF
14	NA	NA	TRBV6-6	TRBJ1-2	TGTGCCAGCAGTTACCACGACCAAACTATGCGCTACACCTTC	CASSYHDQTMRYTF